This T cell receptor beta chain was captured in a study of blood T cell repertoires in COVID-19. On the study more broadly: Spain, Italy and the United States supplied samples that represented acute and convalescent COVID-19. From T cells, B-cell-depleted T cells, or PBMCs came the material, which was cDNA or gDNA.

TCRdb keeps only in-frame clones here, not all; method: immunoSEQ multiplex PCR. The profile shows some 220,000 clones, roughly 85% of them singletons. The CDR3 has 14 residues. Trimming took 7 bases from V and 5 from J, leaving 15 bases between them. Germline loops: CDR1 MNHEY, CDR2 SVGAGI. Patients at the Seattle site were enrolled during active infection and followed longitudinally. This clone was seen a handful of times. The sample taken for sequencing was peripheral blood. This TCR was recovered from a man in his fifties or sixties with COVID-19, enrolled during active disease. The chain is built from TRBV6-5 and TRBJ1-5, with D perhaps matching TRBD1 (5 bases). CDR3 amino acids: CASNPGGGHQPQHF. For the CDR3, the DNA is TGTGCCAGCAACCCGGGGGGTGGGCATCAGCCCCAGCATTTT.